This T cell receptor (beta chain) was recovered during a study of blood T cell repertoires in COVID-19 (dated by TCRdb to 2018 to 2020). A note on the overall study: The collaborator samples originated in the United States, Italy and Spain and spanned the acute and convalescent phases of COVID-19. The material from the prospective study consisted of cDNA or gDNA derived from T cells, B-cell-depleted T cells, or PBMCs. Subjects who had been exposed to COVID-19, were actively infected with it, or had recovered from it provided the deeply sampled blood TCRbeta repertoires that made up the dataset. The repertoires were released in a freely available public database meant as a resource for research on the immune response to SARS-CoV-2. The samples were drawn from two sources: the first 160 participants of the ongoing ImmuneRACE study, and 1,200 or so subjects contributed by 6 global collaborators. Nearly every sample came with metadata listing a de-identified subject ID, COVID-19 status, age in years and sex. Where available, HLA class I and class II types were taken from metadata supplied by the sample provider and were not determined by assay-based typing. General conclusions and limits of the study: Clinical and demographic metadata were provided uncurated, with the amount varying by source and participant.

TCRbeta CDR3 regions were amplified from genomic DNA by means of the immunoSEQ Assay, a bias-controlled multiplex PCR. As for how the authors treated the data: Nucleated cell counts per sample were estimated from amplification of reference gene primers within the assay. To quantify the absolute abundance of each unique TCRbeta CDR3 rearrangement, sequence reads were collapsed and filtered. For each sample, productive Simpson clonality was calculated by taking the square root of Simpson's diversity index across productive rearrangements. The source is immuneACCESS, and TCRdb retained only in-frame sequences with V and J called. Part of the clones is not carried over; for the studies checked, unresolved V genes explain less than half of this, and the remainder is unexplained. Clone size and V and J calls were adopted from that table, with D and trimming inferred from the DNA. The sample table contains roughly 88,000 clones; only one count was recorded for roughly 85% of them. Jointly, the top ten make up 18% of the sample.

At one collaborating source in Seattle, patients were enrolled during active infection and were followed longitudinally through the course of disease. Each collaborating institution followed its own protocols to collect whole blood in K2EDTA tubes. For TCRbeta analysis, collaborators shipped samples in one of three forms: frozen whole blood, isolated PBMCs, or DNA extracted from either of those sample types. The sample holds one count of this clone. No cognate antigen has been identified for it. Per-base quality was not reported, and no clone a single base away is much larger than it. This TCR was sampled from a woman in her sixties with COVID-19, enrolled during active disease. Sequenced material: peripheral blood.

The CDR3: CASSYFPTGLNEKLFF. The DNA sequence is as follows: TGTGCCAGCAGTTACTTCCCGACAGGACTTAATGAAAAACTGTTTTTT. The sequence links TRBV6-5 to TRBJ1-4; possibly the D gene is TRBD1, per 6 matching bases. The junction carries 13 bases between V and J, which are trimmed by 1 base and 4 bases respectively. The CDR3 spans 16 residues, from the cysteine through the phenylalanine. The CDR3 DNA has 48 bases and is translated from base 1. CDR1 and CDR2, per the germline V gene, are MNHEY and SVGAGI.